This TCR beta chain was recovered during a study of blood T cell repertoires in COVID-19. Across the study: Sites in the United States, Italy and Spain provided acute and convalescent COVID-19 samples. Sample material is recorded as cDNA or gDNA derived from T cells, B-cell-depleted T cells, or PBMCs.

V lost 4 bases to trimming and J lost 3 bases, with 17 bases between them. This CDR3 region has 15 residues. Germline V CDR1 and CDR2: SGHKS, YYEKEE (reference sequence). The authors' processing: Estimation of nucleated cell counts relied on the amplification of reference gene primers. Sequencing used immunoSEQ multiplex PCR; TCRdb keeps in-frame clones, though not all of them. V, J and clone size are taken as reported in that table, and D and trimming were inferred from the DNA itself. The sample includes 200,000 to 250,000 clones, 83% of them seen just once. The chain carries TRBV5-5 and TRBJ2-7, with D tentatively TRBD1 (6 bases). The sequence was obtained from a woman in her 50s with acute or convalescent COVID-19. The sequencing sample was made of peripheral blood. CDR3 nucleotides: TGTGCCAGCAGCCAGACGGACAGTGGGCTCTACGAGCAGTACTTC. As protein: CASSQTDSGLYEQYF.